The 28 T cell receptor beta chains listed next were all sequenced from one sample in a study of cytomegalovirus exposure and HLA in healthy donors. This table comes from immunoSEQ multiplex PCR, and its TCRdb copy is limited to in-frame clones, with some not included. In the table there are 65,000 to 85,000 clones, roughly 96% of which are singletons. Source material: PBMCs. The receptors stem from a woman between 18 and 30 years old in good health and CMV-seronegative.

The J gene is TRBJ1-1, the V gene TRBV7-9; possible D gene TRBD1, 5 bases. Germline CDR1 is SEHNR and CDR2 is FQNEAQ (reference sequence). V was shortened by 5 bases and J by 0 bases, with 10 bases between the two germline ends. The CDR3 covers 14 residues. The CDR3 DNA reads TGTGCCAGCAGCCTAGGGGCCATGAACACTGAAGCTTTCTTT. This translates into CASSLGAMNTEAFF.

The chain joins TRBV7-2 to TRBJ1-4, with D unresolved. The germline V gene encodes CDR1 SGHTA and CDR2 FQGNSA. V lost 0 bases, J lost 0 bases, and 5 bases lay in between. The CDR3 spans 15 residues. The CDR3 bases are TGTGCCAGCAGCTTAGCCGGAGCAACTAATGAAAAACTGTTTTTT. Amino acid sequence: CASSLAGATNEKLFF.

The CDR3 sequence is CASSSEVVGTQYF. Written as DNA, the CDR3 is TGTGCCAGCTCCTCCGAGGTAGTAGGTACGCAGTATTTT. This chain links TRBV18 with TRBJ2-3, with no clear D. The CDR3 has 13 amino acids. V dropped 6 bases and J dropped 8 bases, with 15 bases sitting between them. Germline V gene data show CDR1 as KGHSH and CDR2 as LQKENI.

The rearrangement joins TRBV5-8 to TRBJ2-1, with D perhaps matching TRBD2 (6 bases). The CDR3 has 16 amino acids. Deletions cut 4 bases from V and 0 bases from J, with 14 bases between. The germline V gene encodes CDR1 SGHTS and CDR2 YDEGEE. The CDR3 region has the DNA TGTGCCAGCAGCGCCCGCGGGGAGAGCTCCTACAATGAGCAGTTCTTC. It codes for CASSARGESSYNEQFF.

The rearrangement links TRBV5-5 to TRBJ1-2; D call uncertain. This CDR3 has 13 residues. The germline V gene has CDR1 SGHKS and CDR2 YYEKEE (reference sequence). V was pared by 2 bases and J by 7 bases, with 12 bases between. The CDR3 spells CASSFQEGFGYTF. CDR3 DNA sequence: TGTGCCAGCAGCTTCCAGGAAGGATTTGGCTACACCTTC. Full variable domain (outside the CDR3, taken from reference TRBV5-5 and TRBJ1-2): DAGVTQSPTHLIKTRGQQVTLRCSPISGHKSVSWYQQVLGQGPQFIFQYYEKEERGRGNFPDRFSARQFPNYSSELNVNALLLGDSALYLCASSFQEGFGYTFGSGTRLTVV.

The V call is TRBV5-1, the J call TRBJ2-5; no definite D call. This CDR3 region has 13 residues. Trimming cost V 1 base and J 1 base, with 5 bases left between them. Germline CDR1 is SGHRS and CDR2 is YFSETQ. CDR3 sequence: CASSLNSQETQYF. The DNA for the CDR3 is TGCGCCAGCAGCTTGAACAGCCAAGAGACCCAGTACTTC.

J is TRBJ1-2 and V is TRBV19, with 12 bases aligning to TRBD1. Germline V gene data show CDR1 as LNHDA and CDR2 as SQIVND (reference sequence). Losses at the gene ends were 3 bases for V and 7 bases for J; bases not matched to a gene: 3. This CDR3 has 14 amino acids. The CDR3 nucleotides read TGTGCCAGTAGTATCCGGGACAGGGGGCTTGGCTACACCTTC. It translates to CASSIRDRGLGYTF.

V usage is TRBV6-4 and J usage is TRBJ2-3, with D hard to call. Germline V gene data show CDR1 as MRHNA and CDR2 as SNTAGT. Trimming cost V 2 bases and J 10 bases, with 13 bases left between them. The CDR3 extends over 13 amino acids. The CDR3 sequence is CASSDPRADPQYF. The DNA of the CDR3 is TGTGCCAGCAGTGACCCCCGCGCGGATCCGCAGTATTTT.

This chain connects TRBV5-1 to TRBJ1-4; 8 bases map to TRBD1. CDR1 and CDR2 from the germline V gene are SGHRS and YFSETQ. CDR3 length: 14 residues. After removal of 4 bases from V and 8 bases from J, the junction contained 7 bases not matched to a gene. This CDR3 is CASSMDRVEEKLFF. CDR3 DNA sequence: TGCGCCAGCAGCATGGACAGGGTTGAGGAAAAACTGTTTTTT.

The rearrangement links TRBV6-6 to TRBJ1-3; TRBD1 matches 7 bases. This CDR3 contains 14 residues. The V gene end was trimmed by 5 bases and the J gene end by 2 bases; junction bases not matched to a gene: 3. Germline CDR1 reads MNHNY; CDR2 reads SVGAGI (reference sequence). The CDR3 DNA sequence: TGTGCCAGCAGTCGGGACAGTGCTGGAAACACCATATATTTT. This codes for CASSRDSAGNTIYF.

CDR3 DNA sequence: TGTGCCTGGAGACCCTTAAGGGGGCGGGAGACCCAGTACTTC. This sequence encodes CAWRPLRGRETQYF. This chain links TRBV30 with TRBJ2-5; TRBD1 aligns across 7 bases. CDR3 size: 14 residues. The germline V gene has CDR1 GTSNPN and CDR2 SVGIG (reference sequence). The junction had 9 bases not matched to a gene; V was cut back by 3 bases and J by 5 bases.

The chain recombines TRBV4-3 with TRBJ2-3; TRBD1 matches 7 bases. CDR1 is LGHNA and CDR2 is YSLEER in the germline V gene. The CDR3 length is 14 residues. V dropped 4 bases and J dropped 4; count of bases not matched to a gene: 5. For the CDR3, the DNA is TGCGCCAGCAGCCCCCAGGGGGACGCAGATACGCAGTATTTT. The encoded protein is CASSPQGDADTQYF.

The rearrangement joins TRBV7-8 to TRBJ1-5; TRBD1 aligns across 8 bases. This CDR3 comprises 15 residues. Losses at the gene ends were 8 bases for V and 3 bases for J; bases not matched to a gene: 9. Germline assignment: CDR1 SGHVS and CDR2 FQNEAQ. CDR3 amino acids: CASSTGQGANQPQHF. The DNA of the CDR3 is TGTGCCAGCTCGACCGGGCAGGGGGCCAATCAGCCCCAGCATTTT.

The rearrangement joins TRBV10-3 to TRBJ1-1; D is unclear. This CDR3 spans 14 amino acids. The germline V gene encodes CDR1 ENHRY and CDR2 SYGVKD. Trimming left V 1 base short and J 1 base short, with 7 bases between. The CDR3 spells CAISEWAGNTEAFF. As DNA, the CDR3 is TGTGCCATCAGTGAGTGGGCCGGGAACACTGAAGCTTTCTTT.

The chain recombines TRBV19 with TRBJ2-7; TRBD2 might be the D (6 bases). The CDR3 length is 15 residues. Trimming took 5 bases from V and 0 from J, leaving 14 bases between them. Germline CDR1 LNHDA, CDR2 SQIVND (reference sequence). CDR3 bases: TGTGCCAGTAGTGCCCGGGACTCCGACTCCTACGAGCAGTACTTC. Amino acids: CASSARDSDSYEQYF.

The V call is TRBV30, the J call TRBJ1-4; 10 nucleotides agree with TRBD1. V lost 2 bases, J lost 6 bases, and 6 bases stayed unmatched. This CDR3 region has 15 residues. From germline, CDR1 is GTSNPN and CDR2 SVGIG (reference sequence). Here the CDR3 DNA reads TGTGCCTGGAGTAGAGGGACAGGGGTAGATGAAAAACTGTTTTTT. Protein product: CAWSRGTGVDEKLFF.

The V and J genes are TRBV7-9 and TRBJ1-2; 10 bases match TRBD1. This CDR3 contains 14 residues. The V gene's germline CDR1 is SEHNR and CDR2 FQNEAQ (reference sequence). The V segment lost 5 bases and the J segment 3 bases; nucleotides outside the gene matches: 3. CDR3 DNA: TGTGCCAGCAGCCCGACAGGGGGCGACTATGGCTACACCTTC. This translates into CASSPTGGDYGYTF.

About this clone: Other nucleotide sequences in the sample specify the same CDR3. This chain links TRBV7-2 with TRBJ2-7; the match to TRBD2 covers 8 bases. Germline loops: CDR1 SGHTA, CDR2 FQGNSA. This CDR3 is built from 14 residues. The trim removed 1 base at V and 2 bases at J, leaving 1 base unmatched. This CDR3 reads CASSLDGGAYEQYF. In nucleotides, the CDR3 is TGTGCCAGCAGCTTAGACGGGGGGGCCTACGAGCAGTACTTC.

In this sample, this clone turned up once. The V gene is TRBV12-5, the J gene TRBJ2-1; 12 bases are shared with TRBD2. The CDR3 extends over 17 amino acids. Germline V gives CDR1 LGHNT, CDR2 FRNRAP. V gave up 2 bases and J gave up 4 bases; unmatched junction bases: 6. CDR3 in DNA: TGTGCTAGTGGTTTGAGACTAGCGGGGGTTTATTACAATGAGCAGTTCTTC. Its protein product is CASGLRLAGVYYNEQFF.

The chain employs TRBV4-1 and TRBJ2-6, with a tentative D call TRBD2 (5 bases). This CDR3 has 17 amino acids. Deletions cut 0 bases from V and 0 bases from J, with 9 bases between. Germline loops: CDR1 MGHRA, CDR2 YSYEKL. The CDR3 DNA follows: TGCGCCAGCAGCCAAGAAGGACTCAACTCTGGGGCCAACGTCCTGACTTTC. The encoded protein is CASSQEGLNSGANVLTF.

J is TRBJ1-2 and V is TRBV13; D may be TRBD1 (6 bases). Trimming pared 2 bases from V and 8 bases from J, leaving 15 bases between. Germline V gene data show CDR1 as PRHDT and CDR2 as FYEKMQ (reference sequence). The CDR3 extends over 14 amino acids. The CDR3 reads CASSLPGGFWGYTF. The CDR3, as DNA: TGTGCCAGCAGCTTACCGGGGGGCTTCTGGGGCTACACCTTC.

The chain recombines TRBV4-1 with TRBJ2-3; D possibly corresponds to TRBD2 (6 bases). Trimming took off 0 bases at V and 5 bases at J, with 9 bases between the two ends. The CDR3 totals 14 residues. Germline V lookup: CDR1 MGHRA, CDR2 YSYEKL. This CDR3 is CASSQEGGVDTQYF. CDR3 bases: TGCGCCAGCAGCCAAGAGGGCGGGGTAGATACGCAGTATTTT.

The chain has TRBV14 and TRBJ2-7; D is possibly TRBD1 (6 bases). The V gene's germline CDR1 is SGHDN and CDR2 FVKESK. V was pared by 4 bases and J by 3 bases, with 7 bases between. This CDR3 spans 12 amino acids. The CDR3 protein is CASSPRGYEQYF. CDR3 in DNA: TGTGCCAGCAGCCCCAGGGGCTACGAGCAGTACTTC.

V and J are TRBV5-1 and TRBJ2-7, with D possibly matching TRBD1 (6 bases). The CDR3 spans 15 residues. Trimming shortened V by 2 bases and J by 2 bases, and 14 bases separated the two germline ends. The germline V gene encodes CDR1 SGHRS and CDR2 YFSETQ. In DNA, the CDR3 is TGCGCCAGCAGCTTAATCTTCGGGGACACCTACGAGCAGTACTTC. Translating it yields CASSLIFGDTYEQYF.

The genes are TRBV6-5 and TRBJ1-1; TRBD1 might be the D (6 bases). This CDR3 comprises 14 residues. The V and J ends lost 6 bases and 1 base respectively, with 12 bases between them. Per germline, CDR1 MNHEY and CDR2 SVGAGI. CDR3 sequence reads: CASRKGTQNTEAFF. The DNA of the CDR3 is TGTGCCAGCAGGAAAGGGACACAGAACACTGAAGCTTTCTTT.

The V and J genes are TRBV7-9 and TRBJ1-1; D ambiguous. V dropped 2 bases and J dropped 5 bases, with 9 bases sitting between them. This CDR3 has 13 residues. Germline V gene sequence: CDR1 SEHNR, CDR2 FQNEAQ (reference sequence). The CDR3 nucleotides are TGTGCCAGCAGCTTAAGGTCGCGGACTGAAGCTTTCTTT. This sequence encodes CASSLRSRTEAFF.

The chain employs TRBV28 and TRBJ1-2; D call uncertain. Trimming shortened V by 3 bases and J by 4 bases, and 9 bases separated the two germline ends. CDR3 length equals 13 residues. Germline V CDR1 and CDR2: MDHEN, SYDVKM. The CDR3 bases are TGTGCCAGCAGTTTGAGGGCCGGCTATGGCTACACCTTC. Translation: CASSLRAGYGYTF.

The rearrangement joins TRBV7-9 to TRBJ2-1, with TRBD1 matching 7 bases. CDR1 and CDR2 from the germline V gene are SEHNR and FQNEAQ (reference sequence). This CDR3 spans 13 amino acids. J gave up 7 bases and V 10 bases, and 10 bases lay outside the gene matches. The CDR3 bases are TGTGCCAACGGACAGGTGGCAATTAATGAGCAGTTCTTC. Its translation: CANGQVAINEQFF.